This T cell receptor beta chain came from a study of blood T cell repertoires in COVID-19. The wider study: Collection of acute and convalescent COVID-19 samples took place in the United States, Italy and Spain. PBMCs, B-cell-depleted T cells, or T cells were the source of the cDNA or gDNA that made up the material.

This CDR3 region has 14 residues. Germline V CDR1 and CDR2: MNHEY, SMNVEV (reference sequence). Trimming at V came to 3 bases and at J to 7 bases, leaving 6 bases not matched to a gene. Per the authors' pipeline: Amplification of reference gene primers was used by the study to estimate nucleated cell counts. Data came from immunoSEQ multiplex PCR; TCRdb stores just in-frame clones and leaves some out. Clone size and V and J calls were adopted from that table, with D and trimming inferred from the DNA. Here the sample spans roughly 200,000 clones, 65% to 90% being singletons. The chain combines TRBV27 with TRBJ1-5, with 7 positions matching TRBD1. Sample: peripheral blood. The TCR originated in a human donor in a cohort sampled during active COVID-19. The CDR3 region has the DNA TGTGCCAGCAGTTTTCTTCCAGGGGGACAGCCCCAGCATTTT. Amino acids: CASSFLPGGQPQHF.